The 14 T cell receptor beta chains below come from one sample, sequenced in a study of CD8+CD57+ T cells in acquired aplastic anemia. CD8+CD57+ cell expansion, shown by flow cytometry, had occurred in the patients selected for sequencing. The TCR beta profiling, which covered VDJ combination and CDR3 sequence, was carried out using genomic DNA as the template. TCRdb re-analysed the reads in MiXCR, keeping a single row per CDR3 protein. Among 150,000 to 200,000 distinct CDR3 sequences, approximately 51% were seen once, and the ten largest hold 3.2%. Sequencing used sorted CD4+, CD8+, or CD8+CD57+ T cells (not recorded which) from PBMCs. The receptors were sampled from a human donor with aplastic anemia.

Only a few counts were recorded for this clonotype. This may be a read error: a much more frequent sequence differs by one nucleotide. The CDR3 carries no conserved terminal phenylalanine or tryptophan, so it likely arises from a read error. The chain has TRBV20-1 and TRBJ2-3; 12 nucleotides line up with TRBD1. J gave up 5 bases and V 4 bases, and 7 bases lay outside the gene matches. Germline lookup yields CDR1 DFQATT and CDR2 SNEGSKA (reference sequence). This CDR3 spans 15 amino acids. The CDR3 loop is CSATGGQGAGDTQYL. CDR3 nucleotide sequence: TGCAGTGCTACGGGGGGACAGGGGGCTGGAGATACGCAGTATCTT.

This clonotype counts as medium-sized. The chain has TRBV19 and TRBJ1-5; 7 bases line up with TRBD1. Germline values: CDR1 LNHDA, CDR2 SQIVND (reference sequence). The CDR3 is 15 amino acids. Trimming at V came to 5 bases and at J to 4 bases, leaving 8 bases not matched to a gene. Here the CDR3 reads CASSWRQGGNQPQHF. The CDR3 nucleotides are TGTGCCAGTAGTTGGAGGCAGGGGGGGAATCAGCCCCAGCATTTT. Looking up the rest from reference TRBV19 and TRBJ1-5 gives the full variable domain: DGGITQSPKYLFRKEGQNVTLSCEQNLNHDAMYWYRQDPGQGLRLIYYSQIVNDFQKGDIAEGYSVSREKKESFPLTVTSAQKNPTAFYLCASSWRQGGNQPQHFGDGTRLSIL.

The CDR3 is CASRDGSGNTIYF. The CDR3 bases are TGCGCCAGCAGAGACGGCTCTGGAAACACCATATATTTT. The chain uses TRBV10-2 and TRBJ1-3; D remains unclear. There are 13 residues in the CDR3. Germline CDR1 is WSHSY and CDR2 is SAAADI. V shed 6 bases and J shed 0 bases, with 6 bases lying between them.

This clonotype has only a few counts. V is TRBV7-2 and J is TRBJ2-7; 12 bases fit TRBD1. This CDR3 has 14 amino acids. CDR1 is SGHTA, CDR2 FQGNSA, per germline. Unmatched junction bases numbered 3, after V lost 4 bases and J lost 5 bases. Here the CDR3 DNA reads TGTGCCAGCAGCTCTGGGACAGGGGGCGACGAGCAGTACTTC. Its translation: CASSSGTGGDEQYF.

In nucleotides, the CDR3 is TGCGCCAGCAGTGAGAGGCTAGGACAGCAAGAGACCCAGTACTTC. Amino acid sequence: CASSERLGQQETQYF. The chain employs TRBV10-2 and TRBJ2-5; maybe TRBD1 (6 bases). The CDR3 has 15 amino acids. From germline, CDR1 is WSHSY and CDR2 SAAADI. The V end lost 2 bases, the J end lost 2 bases, and 12 bases lay between the germline ends.

This clonotype was seen repeatedly, ten times or more. The V gene is TRBV20-1, the J gene TRBJ2-5; 8 bases are shared with TRBD2. J gave up 5 bases and V 6 bases, and 8 bases lay outside the gene matches. There are 13 residues in the CDR3. Germline CDR1 is DFQATT and CDR2 is SNEGSKA (reference sequence). CDR3 coding DNA: TGCAGTGCCCCTAAAGCGGGGGTGGAGACCCAGTACTTC. Translating it yields CSAPKAGVETQYF.

About this clonotype itself: A read error may produce the germline difference seen at one junction end. The CDR3 DNA reads TGCGCCCCGTTCGCTCCGAACACTGAAGCTCTCTTT. Amino acids: CAPFAPNTEALF. The J gene is TRBJ1-1, the V gene TRBV10-1; D gene ambiguous. The CDR3 is made up of 12 amino acids. Germline V gene data show CDR1 as WNHNN and CDR2 as SYGVQD (reference sequence).

This clonotype was seen once. The gene calls are TRBV25-1 and TRBJ2-6; TRBD1 agrees at 8 bases. CDR1 and CDR2 from the germline V gene are MGHDK and SYGVNS. The CDR3 extends over 19 amino acids. Trimming at V came to 3 bases and at J to 3 bases, leaving 13 bases not matched to a gene. The chain's CDR3 is CASSDLRGRGLFGANVLTF. In nucleotides, the CDR3 is TGTGCCAGCAGTGATTTACGGGGCAGGGGGCTATTTGGGGCCAACGTCCTGACTTTC.

This clonotype was seen once. V and J are TRBV6-6 and TRBJ2-5; D remains unclear. Trimming removed 7 bases at V and 1 base at J, with 10 bases between. The CDR3 is 13 residues long. Germline CDR1 is MNHNY and CDR2 is SVGAGI (reference sequence). CDR3 coding DNA: TGTGCCAGCACCCACCTCGTCCAAGAGACCCAGTACTTC. It encodes CASTHLVQETQYF.

The chain joins TRBV7-9 to TRBJ1-2; 8 bases align to TRBD1. The CDR3 sequence is 15 residues long. The V gene end was trimmed by 5 bases and the J gene end by 4 bases; junction bases not matched to a gene: 9. The germline CDR1 and CDR2 sequences are SEHNR and FQNEAQ (reference sequence). CDR3 bases: TGTGCCAGCAGCGCCTCAGGGGGCGCTGGCTATGGCTACACCTTC. It encodes CASSASGGAGYGYTF.

As for this clonotype: This may come from a read error, since a much larger clone is one base off. The CDR3 region is CASSVGPPGNEQFF. In DNA form, the CDR3 reads TGTGCCAGCAGCGTGGGACCCCCCGGGAATGAGCAGTTCTTC. This sequence joins TRBV5-4 and TRBJ2-1, with D perhaps given as TRBD1 or TRBD2 (5 bases each). CDR1 SGHNT and CDR2 YYREEE come from the germline V gene (reference sequence). The CDR3 contains 14 residues. V was shortened by 4 bases and J by 7 bases, with 15 bases between the two germline ends.

A remark on this clonotype: At one end, the junction sequence differs from germline, possibly due to a read error. CDR3 protein: CASSEIAENNEPQHF. Here the CDR3 DNA reads TGTGCCAGCAGTGAAATAGCGGAAAACAATGAGCCCCAGCATTTT. This chain links TRBV2 with TRBJ1-5; D uncertain. The CDR3 has 15 residues. Germline-derived CDR1 and CDR2 are SNHLY and FYNNEI.

The sample holds many counts of this clonotype. This sequence joins TRBV20-1 and TRBJ2-2, with D unresolved. This CDR3 contains 12 residues. The V end was cut by 4 bases, the J end by 0 bases, with 3 bases between. The germline CDR1 and CDR2 sequences are DFQATT and SNEGSKA (reference sequence). For the CDR3, the DNA is TGCAGTGCTAATGCGAACACCGGGGAGCTGTTTTTT. This translates into CSANANTGELFF.

This sequence joins TRBV10-3 and TRBJ1-1; no clear D. The CDR3 is 15 amino acids. Per germline, CDR1 ENHRY and CDR2 SYGVKD. V was trimmed by 2 bases and J by 2 bases, leaving 12 bases between them. The CDR3 sequence is CAISETKWVNTEAFF. DNA of the CDR3: TGTGCCATCAGTGAGACTAAATGGGTTAACACTGAAGCTTTCTTT.